This paragraph reports one T cell receptor beta chain. Which antigen it targets is not known. No base quality information exists; no much larger clone differs at one position. This sample stems from a study of T cells after yellow fever vaccination (dated by TCRdb to the late 2010s). Background on the whole study: The SMART-Seq v4 Ultra Low Input RNA kit was used to prepare libraries from fractions with low cell numbers. Bulk TCR alpha and beta repertoires were sequenced longitudinally to track T-cell clones before and after primary and booster YFV17D yellow fever vaccination. Blood samples were taken at several timepoints before and after primary and secondary immunization, and bulk PBMC replicates and cell subsets were isolated. The cohort comprised two healthy male donors, one aged 18 to 30 and one aged 30 to 40 years. Overall study outcomes, separate from this receptor: Compared with the primary T-cell response, the secondary T-cell response was weaker but faster, peaking on day 5 rather than day 15. Computational filtering was required because FACS-sorted repertoires could contain abundant contaminating clonotypes from the bulk population. Because the study included only two donors, the extent to which the findings can be generalized is limited. A small fraction of clonotypes showed up in both the CD4 and CD8 compartments, probably as a result of convergent recombination. Most clones expanded after primary vaccination were re-detected after the booster (just under 97% of CD4 and around 88% of CD8), suggesting broad memory maintenance.

Sequencer: Illumina NovaSeq 6000. TCR cDNA was made using 5'RACE template switching, a step that added a universal primer site and unique molecular identifiers. Priming of cDNA synthesis was performed from both the TCR alpha and TCR beta constant segments. Library amplification involved two PCR steps, and the second step added sample barcodes and sequencing adapters. Sequencing of the libraries was done on either Illumina HiSeq 2500 (2x100 bp) or NovaSeq (2x150 bp). In the source study's methods: Demultiplexing of reads and collapsing into UMI consensus sequences were performed with MIGEC, and V(D)J alignment was carried out with MiXCR. Using edgeR on replicate PBMC samples, clonotypes were called vaccine-responding if FDR was below 0.01 and the log2 fold change was above 5 up to day 15. CD4 or CD8 identity was assigned to each bulk clonotype according to whether the clonotype was present at higher abundance in the sequenced CD4 repertoire or the sequenced CD8 repertoire. Using fastp at Q25 and MiXCR, TCRdb reprocessed the public reads and kept productive beta chains. When rows share a CDR3 protein, they turn into one entry using the most common DNA and genes. The V and J calls were not made by the authors but by TCRdb's processing. The table for this sample lists some 400,000 distinct CDR3 sequences; roughly a sixth of them were counted only once. Over 15% of the sample goes to the ten largest clones.

The sample's treatment or condition, from its label and the paper: live attenuated yellow fever vaccine strain. At each blood-draw timepoint, two biological replicates of bulk PBMCs were collected. PBMCs were isolated from peripheral blood using a standard Ficoll-Paque protocol. TriZol was used to extract RNA from bulk PBMCs, CD4 and CD8 fractions, and dextramer-positive and dextramer-negative fractions. V and J are truncated by 7 bases and 4 bases respectively, leaving an intervening sequence of 17 bases. The CDR3 contains 14 residues, cysteine and phenylalanine counted. Left in the record is the CDR3 DNA by itself, 42 bases read in frame from the first base. As encoded in the germline V gene (reference sequence), CDR1 is MNHNY while CDR2 is SVGAGI.

The material was PBMCs, obtained before the yellow fever booster vaccination. The chain joins TRBV6-6 to TRBJ2-7, with TRBD1 perhaps the D gene, on 5 matching bases. This receptor was identified in a man aged 18 to 30 who received the YFV17D yellow fever vaccine. The CDR3 protein: CASTPSHRFYEQYF. The DNA sequence is as follows: TGTGCCAGCACCCCCTCCCACAGGTTTTACGAGCAGTACTTC.